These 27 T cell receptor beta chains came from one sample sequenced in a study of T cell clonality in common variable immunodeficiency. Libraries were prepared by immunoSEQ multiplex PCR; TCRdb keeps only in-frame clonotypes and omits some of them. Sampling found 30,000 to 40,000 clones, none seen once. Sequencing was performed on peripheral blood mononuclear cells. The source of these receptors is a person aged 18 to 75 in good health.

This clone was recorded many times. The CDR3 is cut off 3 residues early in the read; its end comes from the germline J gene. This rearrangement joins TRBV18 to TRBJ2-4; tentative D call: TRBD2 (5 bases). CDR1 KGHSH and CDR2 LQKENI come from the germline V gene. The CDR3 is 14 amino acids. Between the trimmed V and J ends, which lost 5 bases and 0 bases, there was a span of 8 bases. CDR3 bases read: TGTGCCAGCTCATCAGCGGTAGCCAAAAACATT. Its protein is CASSSAVAKNI. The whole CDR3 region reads CASSSAVAKNIQYF.

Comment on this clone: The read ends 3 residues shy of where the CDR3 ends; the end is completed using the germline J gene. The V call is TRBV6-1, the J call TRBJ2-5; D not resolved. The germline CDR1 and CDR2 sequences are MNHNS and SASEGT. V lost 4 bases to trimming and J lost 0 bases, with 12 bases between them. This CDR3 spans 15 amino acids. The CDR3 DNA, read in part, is TGTGCCAGCAGTGCCCCCCCACATAACCAAGAGACC. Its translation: CASSAPPHNQET. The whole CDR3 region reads CASSAPPHNQETQYF.

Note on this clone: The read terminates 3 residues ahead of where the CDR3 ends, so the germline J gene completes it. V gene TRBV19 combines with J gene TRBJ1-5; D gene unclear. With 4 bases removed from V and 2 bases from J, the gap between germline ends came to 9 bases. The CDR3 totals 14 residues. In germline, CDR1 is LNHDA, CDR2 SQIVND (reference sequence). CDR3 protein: CASSRAFGNQPQHF. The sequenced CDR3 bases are TGTGCCAGTAGTAGGGCTTTTGGCAATCAGCCC.

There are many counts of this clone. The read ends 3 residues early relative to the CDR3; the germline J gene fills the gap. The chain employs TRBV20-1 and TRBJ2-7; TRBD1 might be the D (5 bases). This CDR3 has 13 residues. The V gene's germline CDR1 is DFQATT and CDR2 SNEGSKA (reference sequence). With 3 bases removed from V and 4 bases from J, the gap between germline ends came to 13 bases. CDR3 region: CSARLSGNYEQYF. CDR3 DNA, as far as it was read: TGCAGTGCTAGGCTTTCAGGGAATTACGAG.

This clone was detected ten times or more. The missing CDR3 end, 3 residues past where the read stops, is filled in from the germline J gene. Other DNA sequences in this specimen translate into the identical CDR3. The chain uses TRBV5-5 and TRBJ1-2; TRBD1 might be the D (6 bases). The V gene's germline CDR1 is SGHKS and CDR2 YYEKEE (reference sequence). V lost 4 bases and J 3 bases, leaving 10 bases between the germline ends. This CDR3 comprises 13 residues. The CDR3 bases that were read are TGTGCCAGCAGCCAACGGACAGACTATGGC. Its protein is CASSQRTDYG. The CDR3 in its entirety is CASSQRTDYGYTF.

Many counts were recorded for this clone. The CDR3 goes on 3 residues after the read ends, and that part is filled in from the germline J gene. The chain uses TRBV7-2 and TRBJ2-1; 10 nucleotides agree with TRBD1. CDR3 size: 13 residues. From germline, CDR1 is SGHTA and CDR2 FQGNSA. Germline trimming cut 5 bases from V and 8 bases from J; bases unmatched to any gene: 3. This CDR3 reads CASSAGTGDEQFF. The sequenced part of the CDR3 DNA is TGTGCCAGCAGCGCCGGGACAGGGGATGAG.

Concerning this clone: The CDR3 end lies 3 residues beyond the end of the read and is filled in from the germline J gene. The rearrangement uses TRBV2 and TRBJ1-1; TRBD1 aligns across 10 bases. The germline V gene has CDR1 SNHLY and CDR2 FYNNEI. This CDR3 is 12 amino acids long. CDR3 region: CASSEDRGKAFF. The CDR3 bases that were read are TGTGCCAGCAGTGAGGACAGGGGGAAA.

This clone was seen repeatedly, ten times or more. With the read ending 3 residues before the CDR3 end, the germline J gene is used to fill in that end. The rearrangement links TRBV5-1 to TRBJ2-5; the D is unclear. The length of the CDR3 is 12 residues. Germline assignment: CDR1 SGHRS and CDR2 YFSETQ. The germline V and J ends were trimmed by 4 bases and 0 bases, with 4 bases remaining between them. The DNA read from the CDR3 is TGCGCCAGCAGCAGCAACCAAGAGACC. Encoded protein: CASSSNQET. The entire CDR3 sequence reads CASSSNQETQYF.

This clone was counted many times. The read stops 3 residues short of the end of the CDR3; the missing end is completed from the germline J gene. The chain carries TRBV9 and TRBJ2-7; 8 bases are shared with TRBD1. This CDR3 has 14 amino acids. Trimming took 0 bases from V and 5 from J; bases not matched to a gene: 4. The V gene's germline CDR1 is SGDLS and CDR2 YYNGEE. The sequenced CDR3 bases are TGTGCCAGCAGCGTAGGGACAGGGTACGACGAG. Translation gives CASSVGTGYDE. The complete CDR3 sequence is CASSVGTGYDEQYF.

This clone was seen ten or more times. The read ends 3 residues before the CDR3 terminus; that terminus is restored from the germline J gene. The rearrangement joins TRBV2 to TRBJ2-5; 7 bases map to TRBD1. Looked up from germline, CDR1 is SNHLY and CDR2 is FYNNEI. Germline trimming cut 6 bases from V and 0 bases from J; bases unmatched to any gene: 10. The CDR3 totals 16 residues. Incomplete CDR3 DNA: TGTGCCAGCAGCGCTAGGACAGGACCGTACCAAGAGACC. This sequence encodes CASSARTGPYQET. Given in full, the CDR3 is CASSARTGPYQETQYF.

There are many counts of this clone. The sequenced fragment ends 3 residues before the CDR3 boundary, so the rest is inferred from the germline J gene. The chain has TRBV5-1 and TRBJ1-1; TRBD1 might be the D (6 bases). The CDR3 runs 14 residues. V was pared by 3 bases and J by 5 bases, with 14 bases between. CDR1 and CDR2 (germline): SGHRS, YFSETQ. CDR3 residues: CASSSRGFLTEAFF. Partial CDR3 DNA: TGCGCCAGCAGCTCCAGGGGATTTCTTACTGAA.

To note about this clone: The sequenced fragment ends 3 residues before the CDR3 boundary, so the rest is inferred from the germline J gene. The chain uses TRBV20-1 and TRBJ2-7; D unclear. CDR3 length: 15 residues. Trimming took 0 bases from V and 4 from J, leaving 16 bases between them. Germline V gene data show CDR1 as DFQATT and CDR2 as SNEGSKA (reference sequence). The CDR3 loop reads CSARDWARIEYEQYF. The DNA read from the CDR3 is TGCAGTGCTAGAGATTGGGCCCGGATTGAGTACGAG.

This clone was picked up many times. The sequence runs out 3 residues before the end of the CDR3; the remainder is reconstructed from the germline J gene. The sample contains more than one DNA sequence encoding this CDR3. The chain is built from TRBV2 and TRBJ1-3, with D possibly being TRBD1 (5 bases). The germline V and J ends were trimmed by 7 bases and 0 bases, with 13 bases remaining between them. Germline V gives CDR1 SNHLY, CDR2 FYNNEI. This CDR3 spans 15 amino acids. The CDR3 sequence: CASTRGTDSGNTIYF. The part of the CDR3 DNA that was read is TGTGCCAGCACTCGGGGGACTGACTCTGGAAACACC.

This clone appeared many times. This chain's CDR3 is CASSLGSGNTEAFF. CDR3 DNA (partial): TGCGCCAGCAGCTTGGGGTCAGGGAACACTGAA. The rearrangement joins TRBV5-1 to TRBJ1-1; D gene ambiguous. Coverage ceases 3 residues before the CDR3 finishes, and the germline J gene fills in the end. The CDR3 extends over 14 amino acids. Germline lookup yields CDR1 SGHRS and CDR2 YFSETQ. The V and J ends lost 0 bases and 1 base respectively, with 7 bases between them.

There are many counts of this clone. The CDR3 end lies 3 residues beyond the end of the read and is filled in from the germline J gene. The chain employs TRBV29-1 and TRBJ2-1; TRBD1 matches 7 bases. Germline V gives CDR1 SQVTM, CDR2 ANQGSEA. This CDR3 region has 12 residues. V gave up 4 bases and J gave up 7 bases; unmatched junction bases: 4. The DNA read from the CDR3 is TGCAGCGTTGGGGACAGTTTAAATGAG. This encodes CSVGDSLNE. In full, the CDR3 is CSVGDSLNEQFF.

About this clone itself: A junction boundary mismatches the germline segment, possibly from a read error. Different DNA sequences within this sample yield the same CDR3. CDR3 DNA, as far as it was read: TGTGCCAGCGCACCCCTACAGGGGGCGCCGGAGACC. This translates into CASAPLQGAPET. In full, the CDR3 is CASAPLQGAPETQYF. The chain joins TRBV18 to TRBJ2-5; 9 nucleotides match TRBD1. The read falls 3 residues short of the CDR3 end, and the missing part is taken from the germline J gene. Germline CDR1 KGHSH, CDR2 LQKENI. The length of the CDR3 is 15 residues.

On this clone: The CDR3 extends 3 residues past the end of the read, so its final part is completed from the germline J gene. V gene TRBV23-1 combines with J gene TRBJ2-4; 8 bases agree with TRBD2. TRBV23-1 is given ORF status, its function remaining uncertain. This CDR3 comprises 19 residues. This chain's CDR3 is CASSQLAKPGGEREETQYF. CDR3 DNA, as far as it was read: TGCGCCAGCAGTCAATTAGCCAAGCCCGGGGGGGAAAGGGAAGAGACT.

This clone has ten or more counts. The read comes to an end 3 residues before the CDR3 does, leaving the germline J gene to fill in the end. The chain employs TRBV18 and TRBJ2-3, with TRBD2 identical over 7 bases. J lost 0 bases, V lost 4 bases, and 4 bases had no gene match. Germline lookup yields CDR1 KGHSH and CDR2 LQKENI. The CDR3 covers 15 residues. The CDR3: CASSLASGSTDTQYF. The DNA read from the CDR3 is TGTGCCAGCTCACTAGCTAGCGGCAGCACAGATACG.

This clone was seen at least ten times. The CDR3 DNA, read in part, is TGTGCCAGTACAAGAGGGGGATCAGACGAAAAA. Amino acid sequence: CASTRGGSDEK. In full, the CDR3 is CASTRGGSDEKLFF. This chain joins TRBV19 and TRBJ1-4; the D gene is possibly TRBD1 (6 bases). The read ends 3 residues early relative to the CDR3; the germline J gene fills the gap. Germline CDR1 is LNHDA and CDR2 is SQIVND (reference sequence). Trimming took 7 bases from V and 8 from J, leaving 17 bases between them. The CDR3 is made up of 14 amino acids.

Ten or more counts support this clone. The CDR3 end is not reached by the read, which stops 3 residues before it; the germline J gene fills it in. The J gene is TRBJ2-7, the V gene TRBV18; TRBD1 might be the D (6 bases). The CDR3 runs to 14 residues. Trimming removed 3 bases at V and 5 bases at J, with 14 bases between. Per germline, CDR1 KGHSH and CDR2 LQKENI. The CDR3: CASSPRGGWDEQYF. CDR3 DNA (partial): TGTGCCAGCTCACCCCGAGGGGGTTGGGACGAG.

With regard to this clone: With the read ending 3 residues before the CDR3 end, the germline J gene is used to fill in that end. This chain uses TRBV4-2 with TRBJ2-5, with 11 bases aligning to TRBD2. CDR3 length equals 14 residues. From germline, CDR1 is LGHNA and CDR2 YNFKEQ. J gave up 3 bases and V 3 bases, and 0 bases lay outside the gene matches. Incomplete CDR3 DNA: TGTGCCAGCAGCCAGGGACTAGCGGAAGAGACC. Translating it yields CASSQGLAEET. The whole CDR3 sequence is CASSQGLAEETQYF.

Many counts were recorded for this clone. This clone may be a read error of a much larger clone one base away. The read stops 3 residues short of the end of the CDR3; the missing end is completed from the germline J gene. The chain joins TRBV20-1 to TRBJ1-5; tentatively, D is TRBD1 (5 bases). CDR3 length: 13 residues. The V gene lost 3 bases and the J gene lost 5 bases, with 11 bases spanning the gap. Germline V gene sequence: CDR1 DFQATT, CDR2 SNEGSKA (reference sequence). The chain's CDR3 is CSASRGVDQPQHF. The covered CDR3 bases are TGCAGTGCTAGCCGGGGGGTCGATCAGCCC.

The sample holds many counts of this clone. CDR3 in amino acids: CSKTSVESLISPYEQYF. CDR3 DNA (partial): TGCAGTAAAACTAGCGTGGAGTCCTTGATCTCCCCCTACGAG. The chain is built from TRBV20-1 and TRBJ2-7, with 7 bases that match TRBD2. The CDR3 is cut off 3 residues early in the read; its end comes from the germline J gene. Per the germline V gene, CDR1 is DFQATT and CDR2 is SNEGSKA (reference sequence). CDR3 length: 17 residues. The V segment lost 8 bases and the J segment 2 bases; nucleotides outside the gene matches: 21.

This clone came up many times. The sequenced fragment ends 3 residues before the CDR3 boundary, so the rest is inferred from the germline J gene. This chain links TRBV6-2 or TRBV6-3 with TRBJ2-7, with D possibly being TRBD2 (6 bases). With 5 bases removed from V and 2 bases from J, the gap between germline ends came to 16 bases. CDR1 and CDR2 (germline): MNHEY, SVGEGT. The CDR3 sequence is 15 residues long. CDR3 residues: CASSTGLKRTYEQYF. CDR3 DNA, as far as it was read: TGTGCCAGCAGTACGGGACTTAAGCGGACCTACGAG.

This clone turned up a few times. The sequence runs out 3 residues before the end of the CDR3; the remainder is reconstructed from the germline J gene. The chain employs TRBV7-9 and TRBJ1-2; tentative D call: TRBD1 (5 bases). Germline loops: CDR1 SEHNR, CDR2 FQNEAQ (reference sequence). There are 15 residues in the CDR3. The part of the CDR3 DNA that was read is TGTGCCAGCAGTTTTAGCGGGACTAGCAACAATGAC. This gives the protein CASSFSGTSNND. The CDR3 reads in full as CASSFSGTSNNDYTF.

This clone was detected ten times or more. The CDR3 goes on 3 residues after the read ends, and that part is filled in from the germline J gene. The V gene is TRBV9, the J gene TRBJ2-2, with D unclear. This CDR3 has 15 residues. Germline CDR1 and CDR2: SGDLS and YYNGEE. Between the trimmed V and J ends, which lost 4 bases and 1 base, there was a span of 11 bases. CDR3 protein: CASSPPGLNTGELFF. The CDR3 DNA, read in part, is TGTGCCAGCAGCCCCCCCGGTTTGAACACCGGGGAG.

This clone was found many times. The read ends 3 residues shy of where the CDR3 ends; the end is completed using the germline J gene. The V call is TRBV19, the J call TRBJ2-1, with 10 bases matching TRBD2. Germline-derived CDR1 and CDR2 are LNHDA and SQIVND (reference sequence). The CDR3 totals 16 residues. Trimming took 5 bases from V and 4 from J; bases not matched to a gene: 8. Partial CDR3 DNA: TGTGCCAGTAGTGGGGGAACTAGCGGGATATACAATGAG. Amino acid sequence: CASSGGTSGIYNE. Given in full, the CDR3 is CASSGGTSGIYNEQFF.